These 14 T cell receptor beta chains came from one sample sequenced in a study of T cells in Graves' hyperthyroidism and ophthalmopathy. Amplification of TCR beta CDR3 regions used RNA as the template. In the first-round RT-PCR of the TCR CDR3, the HTBI primer set was used. TCRdb passed the multiplex PCR reads through MiXCR, listing each CDR3 protein once. The table includes about 410,000 distinct CDR3 sequences, roughly 15% detected once. The sample consisted of blood. All receptors derive from a woman in her twenties or thirties with Graves' ophthalmopathy.

This clonotype has only a few counts. A read error may be the cause here, since a much bigger clone is one base away. The chain combines TRBV12-3 or TRBV12-4 with TRBJ1-2, with D perhaps TRBD1 (6 bases). Trimming cost V 6 bases and J 0 bases, with 14 bases left between them. The CDR3 runs 15 residues. Here the CDR3 reads CASRTRDTSNYGYTF. The CDR3 coding sequence is TGTGCCAGCAGGACCCGGGACACTTCTAACTATGGCTACACCTTC.

In this sample, this clonotype turned up many times. The chain employs TRBV30 and TRBJ2-1; perhaps TRBD2 as D (7 bases). Trimming shortened V by 1 base and J by 0 bases, and 13 bases separated the two germline ends. The germline V gene encodes CDR1 GTSNPN and CDR2 SVGIG (reference sequence). This CDR3 has 16 amino acids. In nucleotides, the CDR3 is TGTGCCTGGAGTGGGGGGGGGCCGAGCTCCTACAATGAGCAGTTCTTC. It yields the protein CAWSGGGPSSYNEQFF.

This chain links TRBV9 with TRBJ1-1; TRBD1 matches at 7 bases. The ends lost 0 bases at V and 0 bases at J; junction bases unmatched: 8. This CDR3 has 17 residues. CDR1 is SGDLS and CDR2 is YYNGEE in the germline V gene. The CDR3 protein is CASSVEDRINMNTEAFF. As DNA, the CDR3 is TGTGCCAGCAGCGTAGAGGACAGGATTAACATGAACACTGAAGCTTTCTTT. Full variable domain (remainder filled in from reference TRBV9 and TRBJ1-1): DSGVTQTPKHLITATGQRVTLRCSPRSGDLSVYWYQQSLDQGLQFLIQYYNGEERAKGNILERFSAQQFPDLHSELNLSSLELGDSALYFCASSVEDRINMNTEAFFGQGTRLTVV.

Here the CDR3 DNA reads TGCAGTGCTAGAGACAGGGGGGTCCAAGAGACCCAGTACTTC. It encodes CSARDRGVQETQYF. V usage is TRBV20-1 and J usage is TRBJ2-5, with D possibly being TRBD1 (7 bases). In germline, CDR1 is DFQATT, CDR2 SNEGSKA (reference sequence). The CDR3 extends over 14 amino acids. V was trimmed by 0 bases and J by 1 base, leaving 9 bases between them.

The genes are TRBV9 and TRBJ2-1, with D possibly being TRBD2 (5 bases). The CDR3 has 15 amino acids. Trimming pared 3 bases from V and 9 bases from J, leaving 19 bases between. Germline lookup yields CDR1 SGDLS and CDR2 YYNGEE. The CDR3 loop is CASSGEGRRRGEQFF. Here the CDR3 DNA reads TGTGCCAGCAGCGGAGAGGGCCGGCGGCGCGGTGAGCAGTTCTTC. The whole variable domain, filled in from reference TRBV9 and TRBJ2-1, reads DSGVTQTPKHLITATGQRVTLRCSPRSGDLSVYWYQQSLDQGLQFLIQYYNGEERAKGNILERFSAQQFPDLHSELNLSSLELGDSALYFCASSGEGRRRGEQFFGPGTRLTVL.

The J gene is TRBJ2-1, the V gene TRBV9; D unresolved. The germline V and J ends were trimmed by 7 bases and 1 base, with 9 bases remaining between them. Germline V gene sequence: CDR1 SGDLS, CDR2 YYNGEE. This CDR3 is built from 13 residues. The CDR3 reads CASSPQSYNEQFF. In DNA, the CDR3 is TGTGCCAGCTCCCCACAGTCCTACAATGAGCAGTTCTTC.

This clonotype was observed a single time. This chain links TRBV2 with TRBJ2-1, with D hard to call. Germline lookup yields CDR1 SNHLY and CDR2 FYNNEI. V lost 9 bases to trimming and J lost 7 bases, with 10 bases between them. The CDR3 is 11 residues long. In DNA, the CDR3 is TGTGCCAGTGTTGGGTTGAATGAGCAGTTCTTC. This translates into CASVGLNEQFF.

The table lists this clonotype with a few counts. The chain carries TRBV6-1 and TRBJ2-2, with D possibly TRBD2 on 6 matching bases. V lost 5 bases to trimming and J lost 1 base, with 11 bases between them. Looked up from germline, CDR1 is MNHNS and CDR2 is SASEGT. This CDR3 comprises 15 residues. In nucleotides, the CDR3 is TGTGCCAGCAGTCTACTAGCCTTGAACACCGGGGAGCTGTTTTTT. Translated, it gives CASSLLALNTGELFF.

The V call is TRBV28, the J call TRBJ2-5; 8 positions match TRBD1. The trim removed 5 bases at V and 5 bases at J, leaving 13 bases unmatched. The germline CDR1 and CDR2 sequences are MDHEN and SYDVKM. CDR3 length: 16 amino acids. CDR3 in amino acids: CASSTASLRGRETQYF. In nucleotides, the CDR3 is TGTGCCAGCAGTACCGCCTCACTCAGGGGGCGGGAGACCCAGTACTTC. The full variable domain, rest sourced from reference TRBV28 and TRBJ2-5, is DVKVTQSSRYLVKRTGEKVFLECVQDMDHENMFWYRQDPGLGLRLIYFSYDVKMKEKGDIPEGYSVSREKKERFSLILESASTNQTSMYLCASSTASLRGRETQYFGPGTRLLVL.

This clonotype was picked up many times. The V and J genes are TRBV12-3 or TRBV12-4 and TRBJ1-6, with D possibly TRBD1 on 5 matching bases. V lost 5 bases, J lost 8 bases, and 22 bases lay in between. This CDR3 has 17 amino acids. CDR3 sequence (DNA): TGTGCCAGCAGTCCAGTCGTTTGGCAGGGAAAGGATTCACCCCTCCACTTT. Protein: CASSPVVWQGKDSPLHF.

The V gene is TRBV20-1, the J gene TRBJ2-7; a weak D match, TRBD1 (5 bases). This CDR3 is 14 amino acids long. V lost 7 bases and J lost 2, with 18 bases in between. From germline, CDR1 is DFQATT and CDR2 SNEGSKA (reference sequence). The CDR3 DNA reads as TGCAGTGGCAAGCCCCAGGGAATTACCTACGAGCAGTACTTC. It translates to CSGKPQGITYEQYF.

The V and J genes are TRBV19 and TRBJ1-2; D uncertain. The ends were cut back, 5 bases at V and 3 bases at J, with 16 bases in the middle. Germline values: CDR1 LNHDA, CDR2 SQIVND (reference sequence). The CDR3 covers 15 residues. The chain's CDR3 is CASSPHRWRYYGYTF. CDR3 sequence (DNA): TGTGCCAGTAGTCCCCACCGATGGCGGTACTATGGCTACACCTTC. Using reference TRBV19 and TRBJ1-2 for the parts outside the CDR3, the full variable domain is DGGITQSPKYLFRKEGQNVTLSCEQNLNHDAMYWYRQDPGQGLRLIYYSQIVNDFQKGDIAEGYSVSREKKESFPLTVTSAQKNPTAFYLCASSPHRWRYYGYTFGSGTRLTVV.

This chain joins TRBV15 and TRBJ2-7; 7 bases are a match to TRBD1. V lost 1 base, J lost 4 bases, and 13 bases stayed unmatched. The germline V gene has CDR1 LNHNV and CDR2 YYDKDF (reference sequence). CDR3 length: 17 amino acids. The CDR3 DNA reads as TGTGCCACCAGCAGAGGAGGGTGGAAGACAGGGCGGTACGAGCAGTACTTC. It yields the protein CATSRGGWKTGRYEQYF.

The chain joins TRBV27 to TRBJ1-5; no clear D gene. Germline CDR1 MNHEY, CDR2 SMNVEV (reference sequence). Trimming removed 5 bases from V and 3 bases from J, with 8 bases in between. The CDR3 consists of 13 residues. CDR3 region: CASSTRDNQPQHF. The CDR3 coding sequence is TGTGCCAGCAGTACCCGAGACAATCAGCCCCAGCATTTT.